The 10 T cell receptor beta chains listed next were all sequenced from one sample in a study of blood T cell repertoires in COVID-19 (dated by TCRdb to 2018 to 2020). Preparation of the library involved the immunoSEQ multiplex PCR assay. The immuneACCESS repertoire file appears here via TCRdb, limited to in-frame rearrangements. These files lack a portion of the clones; in checked studies, under half of the deficit traces to unresolved V genes, and the cause of the others is not known. Recorded for this sample are 55,000 to 75,000 clones; about 80% of them occurred a single time. The ten largest clones represent 35% to 40% of the sample. Sequences were obtained from peripheral blood. The receptors were sampled from a woman between 65 and 79 years old with acute or convalescent COVID-19.

J is TRBJ2-2 and V is TRBV6-6; perhaps TRBD2 as D (5 bases). Trimming pared 2 bases from V and 4 bases from J, leaving 8 bases between. In germline, CDR1 is MNHNY, CDR2 SVGAGI (reference sequence). The CDR3 length is 14 residues. The CDR3 coding sequence is TGTGCCAGCAGTTACGGACTTTTCACCGGGGAGCTGTTTTTT. It encodes CASSYGLFTGELFF.

This clone was detected a few times. The chain recombines TRBV4-2 with TRBJ2-2, with 10 bases that match TRBD2. Trimming cost V 0 bases and J 6 bases; bases outside gene matches: 7. The length of the CDR3 is 17 residues. The germline V gene has CDR1 LGHNA and CDR2 YNFKEQ. The CDR3 loop reads CASSQDTLAGRPGELFF. The CDR3 DNA is TGTGCCAGCAGCCAAGATACACTAGCGGGGCGGCCCGGGGAGCTGTTTTTT.

This clone was detected only a few times. The chain joins TRBV11-3 to TRBJ2-1; 7 nucleotides line up with TRBD2. The germline V gene has CDR1 SGHNT and CDR2 YENEEA. CDR3 length: 16 amino acids. J was trimmed by 8 bases and V by 4 bases; bases with no gene match: 14. The CDR3: CASSSGGTNYMDEQFF. DNA of the CDR3: TGTGCCAGCAGCTCAGGCGGGACTAACTATATGGATGAGCAGTTCTTC. The complete variable domain, with remaining parts taken from reference TRBV11-3 and TRBJ2-1, reads EAGVVQSPRYKIIEKKQPVAFWCNPISGHNTLYWYLQNLGQGPELLIRYENEEAVDDSQLPKDRFSAERLKGVDSTLKIQPAELGDSAVYLCASSSGGTNYMDEQFFGPGTRLTVL.

CDR3 in DNA: TGTGCCAGCAGCCGCGAGGTGGGCACCATATATTTT. This gives the protein CASSREVGTIYF. This sequence joins TRBV7-2 and TRBJ1-3; D is ambiguous. Trimming removed 5 bases from V and 9 bases from J, with 11 bases in between. The CDR3 is made up of 12 amino acids. Germline CDR1 and CDR2: SGHTA and FQGNSA.

The DNA of the CDR3 is TGTGCCAGCAGCTCAAAGTACTCAGATACGCAGTATTTT. It codes for CASSSKYSDTQYF. The genes are TRBV7-2 and TRBJ2-3; D remains ambiguous. The CDR3 length is 13 residues. Germline V gene data show CDR1 as SGHTA and CDR2 as FQGNSA. The ends were cut back, 4 bases at V and 4 bases at J, with 9 bases in the middle. Full variable domain (rest looked up from reference TRBV7-2 and TRBJ2-3): GAGVSQSPSNKVTEKGKDVELRCDPISGHTALYWYRQSLGQGLEFLIYFQGNSAPDKSGLPSDRFSAERTGGSVSTLTIQRTQQEDSAVYLCASSSKYSDTQYFGPGTRLTVL.

CDR3 protein: CASSPLRQGRLFTTNEKLFF. The CDR3 nucleotides read TGTGCCAGCTCACCACTGCGACAGGGGCGCTTGTTCACAACTAATGAAAAACTGTTTTTT. The chain recombines TRBV18 with TRBJ1-4; 8 nucleotides align to TRBD1. The CDR3 spans 20 residues. CDR1 and CDR2 (germline): KGHSH, LQKENI. The junction had 13 bases not matched to a gene; V was cut back by 1 base and J by 0 bases. Complete variable domain (other parts from reference TRBV18 and TRBJ1-4): NAGVMQNPRHLVRRRGQEARLRCSPMKGHSHVYWYRQLPEEGLKFMVYLQKENIIDESGMPKERFSAEFPKEGPSILRIQQVVRGDSAAYFCASSPLRQGRLFTTNEKLFFGSGTQLSVL.

This clone appeared once. The rearrangement uses TRBV7-9 and TRBJ2-7; 12 nucleotides line up with TRBD2. V lost 7 bases and J lost 4; bases outside the gene matches: 20. Germline V gene sequence: CDR1 SEHNR, CDR2 FQNEAQ (reference sequence). The CDR3 runs 19 residues. This chain's CDR3 is CASNDYRLAGARFFYEQYF. CDR3 sequence (DNA): TGTGCCAGCAACGACTACAGACTAGCGGGGGCCCGTTTCTTTTACGAGCAGTACTTC.

V usage is TRBV29-1 and J usage is TRBJ2-1, with 7 bases aligning to TRBD1. CDR1 is SQVTM and CDR2 is ANQGSEA in the germline V gene. V trimming: 5 bases; J trimming: 6 bases; junction bases outside the gene matches: 13. CDR3 length: 15 residues. This chain's CDR3 is CSVPNAPTGLNEQFF. The CDR3 nucleotides read TGCAGCGTTCCCAACGCACCGACAGGGCTCAATGAGCAGTTCTTC.

CDR3 in DNA: TGTGCCTCCGGGGGACCATTGAACAATGAGCAGTTCTTC. Residues: CASGGPLNNEQFF. The rearrangement joins TRBV9 to TRBJ2-1; TRBD2 might be the D (6 bases). The CDR3 has 13 amino acids. Germline V gene lookup returns CDR1 SGDLS and CDR2 YYNGEE. Trimming stripped 10 bases from V and 5 bases from J, with 16 bases between.

At least ten counts were recorded for this clone. The V gene is TRBV11-2, the J gene TRBJ1-1; D is ambiguous. The CDR3 has 14 amino acids. The V end lost 5 bases, the J end lost 3 bases, and 13 bases lay between the germline ends. Germline V CDR1 and CDR2: SGHAT, FQNNGV. The CDR3, as DNA: TGTGCCAGCAGCCCCCAGTGGCTGGACACTGAAGCTTTCTTT. It encodes CASSPQWLDTEAFF.